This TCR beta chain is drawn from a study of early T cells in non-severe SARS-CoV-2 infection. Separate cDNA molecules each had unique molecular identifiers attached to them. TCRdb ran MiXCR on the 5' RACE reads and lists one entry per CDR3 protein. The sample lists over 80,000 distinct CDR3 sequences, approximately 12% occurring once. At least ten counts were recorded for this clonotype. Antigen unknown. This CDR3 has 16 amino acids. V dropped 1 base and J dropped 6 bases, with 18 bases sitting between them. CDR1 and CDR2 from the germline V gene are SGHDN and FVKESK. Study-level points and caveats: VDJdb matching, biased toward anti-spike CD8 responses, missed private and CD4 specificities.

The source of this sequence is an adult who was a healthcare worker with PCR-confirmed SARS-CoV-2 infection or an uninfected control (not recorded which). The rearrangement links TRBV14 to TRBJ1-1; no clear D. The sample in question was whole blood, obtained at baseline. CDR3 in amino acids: CASSQAPLGPAAEAFF. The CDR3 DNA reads TGTGCCAGCAGCCAAGCCCCTCTTGGGCCAGCGGCTGAAGCTTTCTTT. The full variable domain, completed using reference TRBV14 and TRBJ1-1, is EAGVTQFPSHSVIEKGQTVTLRCDPISGHDNLYWYRRVMGKEIKFLLHFVKESKQDESGMPNNRFLAERTGGTYSTLKVQPAELEDSGVYFCASSQAPLGPAAEAFFGQGTRLTVV.